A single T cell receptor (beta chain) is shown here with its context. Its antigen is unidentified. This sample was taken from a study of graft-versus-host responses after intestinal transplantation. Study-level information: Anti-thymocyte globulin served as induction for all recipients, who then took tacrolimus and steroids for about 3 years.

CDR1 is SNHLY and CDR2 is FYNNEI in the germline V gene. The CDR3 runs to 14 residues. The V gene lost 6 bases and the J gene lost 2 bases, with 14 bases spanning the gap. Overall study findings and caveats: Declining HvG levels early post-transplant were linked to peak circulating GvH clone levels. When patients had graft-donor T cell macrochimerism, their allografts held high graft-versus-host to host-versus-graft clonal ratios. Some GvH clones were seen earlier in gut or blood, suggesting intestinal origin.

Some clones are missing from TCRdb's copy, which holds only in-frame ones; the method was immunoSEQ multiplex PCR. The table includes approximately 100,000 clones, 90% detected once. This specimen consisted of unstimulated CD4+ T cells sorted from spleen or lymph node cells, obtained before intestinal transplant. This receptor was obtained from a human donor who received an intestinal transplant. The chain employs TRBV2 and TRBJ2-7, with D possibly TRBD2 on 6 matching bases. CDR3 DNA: TGTGCCAGCAGCACCCGGACTACAACCTACGAGCAGTACTTC. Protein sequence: CASSTRTTTYEQYF.